The 6 T cell receptor beta chains in this list originate from one sample, sequenced in a study of T and B cells in COVID-19 patients. TRB rearrangements were amplified by multiplex PCR with BIOMED2 TRB-A/B primers. TCRdb re-called the multiplex PCR reads with MiXCR, one entry per CDR3 protein. The data hold about 22,000 distinct CDR3 sequences, with over 25% observed a single time. From blood, roughly 220-550 ng of genomic DNA served as TRB template. Sequenced material: blood. The source of these receptors is a human donor who had recovered from COVID-19.

The rearrangement uses TRBV20-1 and TRBJ1-4; the D is unclear. The CDR3 extends over 13 amino acids. Germline CDR1 reads DFQATT; CDR2 reads SNEGSKA (reference sequence). V was clipped by 1 base and J by 7 bases, with 10 bases between them. The CDR3 is CSARGAEPEKLFF. Written as DNA, the CDR3 is TGCAGTGCTAGAGGGGCGGAGCCTGAAAAACTGTTTTTT.

The chain has TRBV5-1 and TRBJ2-1; D is undetermined. The V gene's germline CDR1 is SGHRS and CDR2 YFSETQ. With 0 bases removed from V and 7 bases from J, the gap between germline ends came to 2 bases. The CDR3 has 11 residues. The CDR3 is CASSLENEQFF. CDR3 in DNA: TGCGCCAGCAGCTTGGAGAATGAGCAGTTCTTC.

The V call is TRBV7-9, the J call TRBJ2-1, with TRBD2 matching 14 bases. Germline CDR1 reads SEHNR; CDR2 reads FQNEAQ (reference sequence). CDR3 size: 16 residues. V shed 0 bases, J shed 8 bases, and the junction held 3 bases outside the gene matches. The CDR3 DNA follows: TGTGCCAGCAGCTTAGCGGGGGGACTAGCGGGGGATGAGCAGTTCTTC. Protein sequence: CASSLAGGLAGDEQFF.

This clonotype was seen a few times. The V gene is TRBV12-3 or TRBV12-4, the J gene TRBJ1-2, with 7 bases identical to TRBD1. This CDR3 has 15 amino acids. After removal of 3 bases from V and 3 bases from J, the junction contained 7 bases not matched to a gene. The CDR3: CASSFSTGFYYGYTF. CDR3 in DNA: TGTGCCAGCAGTTTCTCGACAGGGTTCTACTATGGCTACACCTTC.

This clonotype was recorded a few times. The chain has TRBV13 and TRBJ1-1; D may be TRBD1 (6 bases). V gave up 0 bases and J gave up 1 base, with 6 bases separating them. This CDR3 region has 14 residues. CDR1 and CDR2 from the germline V gene are PRHDT and FYEKMQ (reference sequence). CDR3 residues: CASSLGGGNTEAFF. The CDR3 nucleotides read TGTGCCAGCAGCTTAGGAGGGGGGAACACTGAAGCTTTCTTT. The full variable domain, rest sourced from reference TRBV13 and TRBJ1-1, is AAGVIQSPRHLIKEKRETATLKCYPIPRHDTVYWYQQGPGQDPQFLISFYEKMQSDKGSIPDRFSAQQFSDYHSELNMSSLELGDSALYFCASSLGGGNTEAFFGQGTRLTVV.

CDR3 in amino acids: CATRKGLGIEQYF. In nucleotides, the CDR3 is TGTGCCACCAGGAAGGGTCTCGGCATCGAGCAGTACTTC. The chain uses TRBV24-1 and TRBJ2-7; D not resolved. Trimming took 7 bases from V and 6 from J, leaving 15 bases between them. The CDR3 has 13 residues. Germline lookup yields CDR1 KGHDR and CDR2 SFDVKD.